The clone carrying this T cell receptor beta chain was observed a few times. What it binds is unknown. This sample is drawn from a study of beta chain features in type 1 diabetes. The wider study: When patients were set against healthy donors, age, gender and cell yields were similar.

The germline V gene encodes CDR1 MDHEN and CDR2 SYDVKM. The CDR3 length is 17 residues. V was shortened by 7 bases and J by 4 bases, with 26 bases between the two germline ends. General observations from the study: Shorter TCRB CDR3s, moderately but significantly so, marked every one of the four CD4+ subsets in Type 1 diabetes patients.

Expressed TCRB transcripts got sequenced, as all isolated RNA was reverse transcribed. TCRdb's copy holds only in-frame clones and misses some; the assay was immunoSEQ multiplex PCR. The data hold 95,000 to 150,000 clones, with about a sixth observed a single time. The sequenced material came from central memory CD4+ T cells from blood. The rearrangement uses TRBV28 and TRBJ2-7, with D possibly matching TRBD1 (6 bases). The source is a man aged 25 to 45 with type 1 diabetes. The CDR3 here is CASIAGGPISGLYEQYF. The DNA of the CDR3 is TGTGCCAGCATCGCTGGGGGCCCAATATCCGGCCTATACGAGCAGTACTTC. The full variable domain, completed using reference TRBV28 and TRBJ2-7, is DVKVTQSSRYLVKRTGEKVFLECVQDMDHENMFWYRQDPGLGLRLIYFSYDVKMKEKGDIPEGYSVSREKKERFSLILESASTNQTSMYLCASIAGGPISGLYEQYFGPGTRLTVT.